This TCR beta chain was recorded in a study of CXCR3-negative and CXCR3-positive naive CD8 T cells. Overall study: Sequencing yielded some 150 million TRB reads, roughly 1.5 +/- 0.3 million per library.

About this clonotype: The antigen remains unidentified.

Study results and limitations: Relative to CXCR3-negative naive cells, CXCR3-positive naive cells had more hydrophobic TRB CDR3s. Expression of CXCR3 was partially reduced after cryopreservation, and fresh PBMCs were used in most assays. Each naive subset displayed comparably high diversity, whereas memory CD8+ cells displayed much lower diversity.

The germline V gene has CDR1 LGHNT and CDR2 FRNRAP. This CDR3 is built from 15 residues. The TRB libraries of cDNA were built by UMI-labeled 5' RACE. From the 5' RACE reads, TCRdb lists one entry per CDR3 protein and no DNA. This table lists 85,000 to 130,000 distinct CDR3 sequences. At approximately 300,000 cells each, triplicate sorts were carried out for each CD8+ T cell subset. The sample taken for sequencing was naive CXCR3+ CD8+ T cells from blood. Subset denoted: CD45RO-CCR7+CD27+CD95- naive CD8+ T cells expressing CXCR3 (TNR3+). The J gene is TRBJ2-7, the V gene TRBV12-5; absent DNA, TCRdb's TRBD2 call cannot be checked. This clonotype was sampled from a human donor in good health. Some clones in this sample may be carry-over from other donors' samples. The CDR3 protein is CASGQTSGNSYEQYF.